Presented here are 17 T cell receptor beta chains from one specimen sequenced in a study of tumor-infiltrating lymphocytes in primary liver carcinoma. A primer in the constant region served to generate TCR beta cDNA from 500 ng of total RNA. Sequencing libraries for TCR beta derived from three nested multiplex PCR rounds that used slightly modified ARM-PCR. Forward primers for TRBV1-TRBV30 and a C-beta reverse primer served the first two PCR rounds, at about 9 cycles each. TCRdb independently ran MiXCR on the multiplex PCR reads; one entry per CDR3 protein. The table includes fewer than 350,000 distinct CDR3 sequences, 65% detected once. It was unsorted whole blood that yielded blood RNA, and germline DNA was also extracted. The sample was peripheral blood. These TCRs come from a man in his forties with primary liver carcinoma and hepatitis B virus infection.

A note on this clonotype: The junction differs from germline at one of its ends, possibly a read error. The chain is built from TRBV7-8 and TRBJ1-4; no clear D. The CDR3 loop spans 15 amino acids. Germline-derived CDR1 and CDR2 are SGHVS and FQNEAQ. For the CDR3, the DNA is TGTGTCAGCAGCTCACCTGTGGCAACTAATGAAAAACTGTTTTTT. Residues: CVSSSPVATNEKLFF.

This chain connects TRBV11-2 to TRBJ2-1; D is perhaps TRBD2 (6 bases). The CDR3 sequence is 17 residues long. Germline V gene lookup returns CDR1 SGHAT and CDR2 FQNNGV. Trimming left V 2 bases short and J 13 bases short, with 27 bases between. This chain's CDR3 is CASSLTWSGGPHNGQFF. As DNA, the CDR3 is TGTGCCAGCAGCTTAACGTGGTCAGGAGGGCCCCACAATGGTCAGTTCTTC. The whole variable domain, filled in from reference TRBV11-2 and TRBJ2-1, reads EAGVAQSPRYKIIEKRQSVAFWCNPISGHATLYWYQQILGQGPKLLIQFQNNGVVDDSQLPKDRFSAERLKGVDSTLKIQPAKLEDSAVYLCASSLTWSGGPHNGQFFGPGTRLTVL.

There are many counts of this clonotype. The chain recombines TRBV14 with TRBJ2-5; 8 positions agree with TRBD2. The CDR3 contains 13 residues. V shed 4 bases, J shed 7 bases, and the junction held 5 bases outside the gene matches. CDR1 is SGHDN, CDR2 FVKESK, per germline. The CDR3 spells CASSPGLVRTQYF. The CDR3 coding sequence is TGTGCCAGCAGCCCGGGACTAGTTAGGACCCAGTACTTC.

The V gene is TRBV29-1, the J gene TRBJ2-2, with a weak D call TRBD1 (5 bases). CDR3 length: 12 amino acids. CDR1 and CDR2 (germline): SQVTM, ANQGSEA. The V end was cut by 4 bases, the J end by 5 bases, with 8 bases between. CDR3 in DNA: TGCAGCGTTGCAAAGGGGACCGGGGAGCTGTTTTTT. The encoded protein is CSVAKGTGELFF.

The chain has TRBV5-4 and TRBJ2-7; the match to TRBD2 covers 11 bases. With V trimmed by 0 bases and J by 1 base, 3 bases remained unmatched. This CDR3 spans 16 amino acids. Germline lookup yields CDR1 SGHNT and CDR2 YYREEE (reference sequence). The CDR3 spells CASSLAGTSGSYEQYF. DNA for the CDR3: TGTGCCAGCAGCTTGGCCGGGACTAGCGGTTCCTACGAGCAGTACTTC.

The sample holds many counts of this clonotype. This chain connects TRBV6-2 or TRBV6-3 to TRBJ2-7; D is unresolved. There are 16 residues in the CDR3. Germline V gene lookup returns CDR1 MNHEY and CDR2 SVGEGT. Trimming removed 4 bases from V and 0 bases from J, with 16 bases in between. The CDR3 here is CASSSWVAPSSYEQYF. The DNA of the CDR3 is TGTGCCAGCAGTTCCTGGGTCGCACCGAGCTCCTACGAGCAGTACTTC.

Of note for this clonotype: A junction end diverges from the germline sequence, so it may reflect a read error. V is TRBV5-1 and J is TRBJ1-4; D is ambiguous. Germline CDR1 and CDR2: SGHRS and YFSETQ. This CDR3 comprises 14 residues. Written as DNA, the CDR3 is TGCGCCAACAGCCCGGACGTCAGTAATGAAAAACTGTTTTTT. The encoded protein is CANSPDVSNEKLFF.

This clonotype was observed a few times. This chain connects TRBV28 to TRBJ2-1, with 8 bases aligning to TRBD1. J lost 8 bases, V lost 3 bases, and 6 bases had no gene match. The V gene's germline CDR1 is MDHEN and CDR2 SYDVKM. The CDR3 runs 14 residues. Here the CDR3 reads CASSFRGRVDEQFF. CDR3 DNA: TGTGCCAGCAGTTTCAGGGGGCGTGTCGATGAGCAGTTCTTC.

Turning to this clonotype: At one boundary the junction diverges from the germline segment, which might be a read error. The chain recombines TRBV24-1 with TRBJ2-1; weak D call: TRBD2 (5 bases). The CDR3 is 12 residues long. The germline V gene encodes CDR1 KGHDR and CDR2 SFDVKD. The CDR3: CATSDLGSERFF. DNA of the CDR3: TGTGCCACCAGTGATTTAGGGAGTGAGCGGTTCTTC.

DNA of the CDR3: TGTGCCAGCAGCTTATTCGGCGGGAGTAAAGAGACCCAGTACTTC. It yields the protein CASSLFGGSKETQYF. This chain connects TRBV5-4 to TRBJ2-5, with TRBD2 identical over 7 bases. V gave up 2 bases and J gave up 3 bases; unmatched junction bases: 7. From germline, CDR1 is SGHNT and CDR2 YYREEE (reference sequence). The CDR3 sequence is 15 residues long.

In this sample, this clonotype turned up a few times. V is TRBV5-4 and J is TRBJ2-1; D is unresolved. V shed 4 bases and J shed 1 base, with 12 bases lying between them. The germline V gene encodes CDR1 SGHNT and CDR2 YYREEE (reference sequence). The CDR3 is made up of 15 amino acids. CDR3 bases: TGTGCCAGCAGCCCCCGAGCGATATCCTACAATGAGCAGTTCTTC. Translation: CASSPRAISYNEQFF.

In regard to this clonotype: The CDR3 does not end in the conserved phenylalanine or tryptophan, so this is likely a read error. The chain couples TRBV11-3 to TRBJ2-1; no clear D. Germline V gives CDR1 SGHNT, CDR2 YENEEA. The CDR3 consists of 13 residues. DNA of the CDR3: TGTGCTAGCAGCCTAGGTCGCACTCGGGAGCAGTTCTCC. Its protein is CASSLGRTREQFS.

Comments on this clonotype: A single base separates this from a much larger clone, so it may be a read error. The genes are TRBV6-1 and TRBJ2-7; tentatively, D is TRBD1 or TRBD2 (6 bases each). Trimming took off 4 bases at V and 6 bases at J, with 19 bases between the two ends. CDR3 length equals 15 residues. In germline, CDR1 is MNHNS, CDR2 SASEGT. The CDR3 nucleotides read TGTGCCAGCAGTGCCCTGAGACAGGCCGGGGGCGAGCAGTACTTC. Its protein product is CASSALRQAGGEQYF.

The chain recombines TRBV15 with TRBJ2-2, with a possible D match to TRBD1 (5 bases). CDR1 LNHNV and CDR2 YYDKDF come from the germline V gene (reference sequence). With 1 base removed from V and 3 bases from J, the gap between germline ends came to 6 bases. This CDR3 comprises 14 residues. CDR3 in DNA: TGTGCCACCAGCAGAGGACAGCACACCGGGGAGCTGTTTTTT. This translates into CATSRGQHTGELFF.

The rearrangement joins TRBV5-4 to TRBJ2-1, with 10 nucleotides matching TRBD1. The CDR3 is 19 residues long. CDR1 SGHNT and CDR2 YYREEE come from the germline V gene (reference sequence). Trimming cost V 4 bases and J 0 bases; bases outside gene matches: 13. CDR3 bases: TGTGCCAGCAGCCTCCCCGGGACAGGGGTACTAGGCTCCTACAATGAGCAGTTCTTC. Translating it yields CASSLPGTGVLGSYNEQFF.

The chain has TRBV5-4 and TRBJ1-1, with TRBD1 matching 7 bases. CDR1 is SGHNT, CDR2 YYREEE, per germline (reference sequence). The junction had 18 bases not matched to a gene; V was cut back by 0 bases and J by 10 bases. This CDR3 spans 17 amino acids. DNA for the CDR3: TGTGCCAGCAGCTTGGAGTTGGGGTGGGGACAGACCCCAGGAGCTTTCTTT. Its protein is CASSLELGWGQTPGAFF.

Comment on this clonotype: A much larger clone is a single base away; this may be a read error. This chain links TRBV6-2 or TRBV6-3 with TRBJ2-2; perhaps TRBD1 as D (6 bases). Germline V gene sequence: CDR1 MNHEY, CDR2 SVGEGT. The CDR3 extends over 15 amino acids. Written as DNA, the CDR3 is TGTGCCAGCACCCAGGGACACCTAAACACCGGGGAGCAGTTTTTT. Its protein product is CASTQGHLNTGEQFF.